This T cell receptor beta chain was documented in a study of shared clonotypes between healthy human individuals. Study-wide points: A generally larger estimated richness was seen in naive subsets than in memory subsets.

In germline, CDR1 is MNHEY, CDR2 SMNVEV (reference sequence). The CDR3 is made up of 14 amino acids. J was trimmed by 4 bases and V by 5 bases; bases with no gene match: 6. Regarding this clone: Antigen: not known.

The protocol was immunoSEQ multiplex PCR, while the TCRdb copy is restricted to in-frame clones and leaves out a portion. Among approximately 740,000 clones listed, approximately 79% were seen once. The chain has TRBV27 and TRBJ2-5, with 8 bases aligning to TRBD1. What was sequenced was memory CD4+ T cells sorted from blood. As for subset: CD45RA-negative fraction. The clonotype comes from a young woman in good health. For the CDR3, the DNA is TGTGCCAGCAGTGGACAGGGTAGCGGAGAGACCCAGTACTTC. The encoded protein is CASSGQGSGETQYF.